The entry below describes one T cell receptor beta chain. The target antigen is unknown. Other nucleotide sequences in the sample specify the same CDR3. This specimen belongs to a study of shared clonotypes between healthy human individuals. Donors were Caucasian adults residing in Nashville, Tennessee, USA. V lost 6 bases, J lost 3 bases, and 2 bases stayed unmatched. Per germline, CDR1 SQVTM and CDR2 ANQGSEA. The CDR3 length is 12 residues. Only in-frame clones appear in the TCRdb table, and some are missing; sequencing was by immunoSEQ multiplex PCR. The profile shows 2.5 million or so clones, approximately 92% of them singletons. Study-wide results and limits: It was expected that sequencing depth would affect clonotype sharing among donors. Having only a few donors restricted how much genetic and exposure-history diversity was captured. As a rule, naive subsets had a larger estimated richness than memory subsets.

This clonotype was sampled from a man aged 18 to 35 in good health. V is TRBV29-1 and J is TRBJ1-2; 9 bases line up with TRBD1. The sample consisted of naive CD4+ T cells sorted from blood. Noted subset: CD45RA+ positively selected. The CDR3 sequence is CSVRDRDYGYTF. As DNA, the CDR3 is TGCAGCGTAAGGGACAGGGACTATGGCTACACCTTC.